These 10 T cell receptor beta chains originate from one sample sequenced in a study of sequential checkpoint blockade in melanoma. Treatment here: randomized to nivolumab then ipilimumab (arm A) or the reverse (arm B). Clones were sequenced by immunoSEQ multiplex PCR, and TCRdb holds only the in-frame ones, with some missing. The repertoire holds under 6,500 clones, roughly a quarter seen once, with 20% to 25% in the top ten. The material was tumor tissue (inferred from file names), obtained from a patient given nivolumab and ipilimumab in sequence. The receptors here all came from a human donor with melanoma.

The sample holds a few counts of this clone. J is TRBJ1-4 and V is TRBV29-1; TRBD1 agrees at 8 bases. CDR1 is SQVTM and CDR2 is ANQGSEA in the germline V gene. The V and J ends lost 6 bases and 6 bases, in that order; junction bases with no gene match: 6. The length of the CDR3 is 13 residues. The CDR3, as DNA: TGCAGCGTCCTGGACAGGGTTGATGAAAAACTGTTTTTT. It is translated as CSVLDRVDEKLFF.

The chain joins TRBV10-2 to TRBJ2-3, with a tentative D call TRBD2 (5 bases). The V gene's germline CDR1 is WSHSY and CDR2 SAAADI. V was trimmed by 3 bases and J by 4 bases, leaving 11 bases between them. This CDR3 spans 14 amino acids. The CDR3 DNA reads TGCGCCAGCAGTGAACGAGGGTTCGCAGATACGCAGTATTTT. Translation gives CASSERGFADTQYF.

This clone occurred a few times. This chain joins TRBV9 and TRBJ1-1, with a possible D match to TRBD1 (6 bases). Between the trimmed V and J ends, which lost 1 base and 3 bases, there was a span of 25 bases. Looked up from germline, CDR1 is SGDLS and CDR2 is YYNGEE. The CDR3 has 19 residues. The CDR3 loop is CASSVTNRVLDGEDTEAFF. As DNA, the CDR3 is TGTGCCAGCAGCGTAACGAACAGGGTTTTGGATGGTGAGGACACTGAAGCTTTCTTT.

The rearrangement links TRBV6-8 to TRBJ2-2; 9 nucleotides align to TRBD1. Trimming cost V 8 bases and J 8 bases; bases outside gene matches: 12. The CDR3 has 15 amino acids. Germline V gene data show CDR1 as MNHGY and CDR2 as SAAAGT. DNA of the CDR3: TGTGCCAGCCAAAAGGCCGGGACAGGGATTGGGGAGCTGTTTTTT. Translation: CASQKAGTGIGELFF.

The gene calls are TRBV18 and TRBJ2-5; D is unresolved. This CDR3 has 14 residues. Trimming shortened V by 3 bases and J by 3 bases, and 11 bases separated the two germline ends. Germline V CDR1 and CDR2: KGHSH, LQKENI. The CDR3 DNA reads TGTGCCAGCTCACCCCTCCCGATGGAAGAGACCCAGTACTTC. Protein: CASSPLPMEETQYF.

By frequency in the sample, this clone is medium-sized (0.01 to 0.1%). The genes are TRBV11-3 and TRBJ1-2; tentatively, D is TRBD1 (5 bases). V shed 5 bases and J shed 5 bases, with 15 bases lying between them. Germline V lookup: CDR1 SGHNT, CDR2 YENEEA. The CDR3 totals 14 residues. CDR3 bases: TGTGCCAGCAGCCCACCGGGAGGGACGTATGGCTACACCTTC. Its protein is CASSPPGGTYGYTF.

The chain combines TRBV30 with TRBJ1-3; D call uncertain. Trimming removed 4 bases at V and 0 bases at J, with 4 bases between. Germline V gene lookup returns CDR1 GTSNPN and CDR2 SVGIG (reference sequence). The CDR3 loop spans 12 amino acids. CDR3: CAWKRSGNTIYF. The CDR3 bases are TGTGCCTGGAAACGCTCTGGAAACACCATATATTTT.

Many counts were recorded for this clone. This chain uses TRBV11-3 with TRBJ1-4, with TRBD1 as a possible D gene (6 bases). The CDR3 contains 15 residues. The germline CDR1 and CDR2 sequences are SGHNT and YENEEA. V was clipped by 4 bases and J by 4 bases, with 13 bases between them. The CDR3 coding sequence is TGTGCCAGCAGCTGGTACGACAGGAGTAATGAAAAACTGTTTTTT. Translated: CASSWYDRSNEKLFF.

The chain employs TRBV5-1 and TRBJ2-5; TRBD2 matches 8 bases. Trimming removed 4 bases from V and 5 bases from J; junction bases left unmatched: 10. The CDR3 totals 15 residues. Germline V gene data show CDR1 as SGHRS and CDR2 as YFSETQ. In nucleotides, the CDR3 is TGCGCCAGCAGCCTTGGGACTAGTAAAAGGGAGACCCAGTACTTC. Its protein is CASSLGTSKRETQYF.

This clone is categorized as medium-sized. The genes are TRBV5-1 and TRBJ2-7; a possible D gene is TRBD2 (6 bases). Germline V gene data show CDR1 as SGHRS and CDR2 as YFSETQ. Trimming removed 5 bases at V and 5 bases at J, with 17 bases between. The CDR3 totals 14 residues. For the CDR3, the DNA is TGCGCCAGCAGGCCGGGACTCCCCGGAAACGAGCAGTACTTC. Protein: CASRPGLPGNEQYF.